This T cell receptor (beta chain) was documented in a study of PD-1 blockade in classical Hodgkin lymphoma. The study's findings and limits: Patients were excluded if nivolumab began under 1 year after ASCT (the autologous transplant). TCR diversity at baseline was reported to be reduced in newly diagnosed patients relative to healthy donors. Prior to therapy, complete responders displayed diversity much like that of newly diagnosed patients.

Relapses following autologous stem cell transplantation were seen in all patients, with brentuximab vedotin exposure varying. Details on this clone: Its target is not known.

The data were produced by immunoSEQ multiplex PCR, yet TCRdb's version contains in-frame clones alone and is incomplete. The sample carries about 100,000 clones, around 89% recorded once. V was cut by 4 bases and J by 4 bases, with 10 bases left in between. Germline lookup yields CDR1 SGHDT and CDR2 YYEEEE. The CDR3 runs to 13 residues. The chain uses TRBV5-6 and TRBJ2-3; D is uncertain. The sequence derives from a human donor with classical Hodgkin lymphoma. Sequencing was performed on peripheral blood mononuclear cells (PBMCs), taken before the second cycle of nivolumab. CDR3 protein: CASSLRPSDTQYF. DNA for the CDR3: TGTGCCAGCAGCCTCCGACCCTCAGATACGCAGTATTTT. The whole variable domain, remainder taken from reference TRBV5-6 and TRBJ2-3, is DAGVTQSPTHLIKTRGQQVTLRCSPKSGHDTVSWYQQALGQGPQFIFQYYEEEERQRGNFPDRFSGHQFPNYSSELNVNALLLGDSALYLCASSLRPSDTQYFGPGTRLTVL.